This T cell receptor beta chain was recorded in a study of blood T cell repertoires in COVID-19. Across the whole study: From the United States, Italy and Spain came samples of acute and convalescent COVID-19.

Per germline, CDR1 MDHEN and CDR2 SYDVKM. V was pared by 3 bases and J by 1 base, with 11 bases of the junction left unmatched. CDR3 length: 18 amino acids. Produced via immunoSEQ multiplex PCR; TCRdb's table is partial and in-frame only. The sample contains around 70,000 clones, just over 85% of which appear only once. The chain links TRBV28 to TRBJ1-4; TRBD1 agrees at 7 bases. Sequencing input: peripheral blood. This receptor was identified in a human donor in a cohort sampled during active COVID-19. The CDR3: CASSFTGDSPGTNEKLFF. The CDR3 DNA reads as TGTGCCAGCAGTTTCACAGGGGACAGTCCCGGAACTAATGAAAAACTGTTTTTT.